Sequencing of this TCR beta chain was carried out in a study of metastatic and nonmetastatic thyroid tumors. Study-level background: Patients with malignant and benign thyroid disease provided blood and tumor or nodule tissue, whose repertoires were compared.

Until they underwent thyroid surgery, no patient had received any treatment. This clone was seen repeatedly, ten times or more. V lost 5 bases and J 3 bases, leaving 14 bases between the germline ends. The CDR3 spans 15 residues. TCRdb reassembled clones from the PCR reads with MiXCR. The sample shows about 31,000 clones, around 20% of them seen only once. The chain is built from TRBV12-3 or TRBV12-4 and TRBJ1-3; D may be TRBD1 (6 bases). The sample was blood. This clonotype originated in a female donor with papillary thyroid cancer or a benign thyroid nodule (not recorded which). Some clones in this sample may be carry-over from other donors' samples. This CDR3 reads CASSPLYRDGNTIYF. The CDR3 DNA sequence: TGTGCCAGCAGTCCCCTTTACAGGGATGGAAACACCATATATTTT.